Sequencing of this T cell receptor (beta chain) was carried out in a study of T-cell memory formation after mild COVID-19 (dated by TCRdb to the early 2020s). The study in broad terms: Most TCR sequence clusters were specific to one of the two donors. In a couple of donors, T-cell clones that expanded and contracted after mild COVID-19 were followed by sequencing TCRalpha and TCRbeta repertoires longitudinally. The cohort was made up of two young adult volunteers, one female and one male, who were previously healthy. The investigation overall reported the following: Some responding clones were detected in pre-infection memory, suggesting pre-existing cross-reactive memory T cells joined the SARS-CoV-2 response. Contracting CD4+ clones appeared mostly in the CM and EM memory subsets, whereas CD8+ clones were enriched in EMRA. The second-wave clones that peaked on day 37 were not confirmed to be SARS-CoV-2 specific. The study covered only a couple of mild cases, and larger cohorts including severe cases with pre-infection samples were considered necessary. From day 15 to 85, contracting clones showed balanced CD4/CD8 phenotypes, whereas a second wave of clones that expanded from day 15 to 37 leaned towards CD4+.

The V end loses 4 bases and the J end loses 9 bases, and a stretch of 16 bases separates them. Reading from cysteine to phenylalanine, the CDR3 counts 13 amino acids. Here the CDR3 DNA is all that survives: 39 bases in frame from base 1. CDR1 and CDR2, per the germline V gene, are SQVTM and ANQGSEA. A few counts support this clonotype. The antigen this receptor binds is unknown. Base qualities are missing; no much larger clone stands one base away. Sequenced on an Illumina NovaSeq 6000. TCRalpha and TCRbeta cDNA libraries were constructed by 5'RACE with constant-segment primers, with sample barcodes and unique molecular identifiers being introduced. Trizol reagent was used to extract RNA from every sample. Libraries were amplified in two PCR steps, with a second sample barcode and Illumina TruSeq adapters added in the second step. Sequencing of the libraries was done on an Illumina NovaSeq, producing 2 x 150 bp paired-end reads. In the paper's pipeline: Demultiplexing of reads and collapsing into UMI-guided consensus sequences were performed with migec v1.2.7. Using mixcr v2.1.11, UMI consensuses were aligned to TRA and TRB V and J templates and then assembled into clonotypes. Expanded or contracted clonotypes were those called significant by both edgeR and NoisET, with noise models trained on biological replicates. For edgeR calls, a false discovery rate-adjusted p below 0.01 and a log2 fold-change threshold of 1 were applied. As an exploratory analysis of dynamics, max-normalized trajectories of the 1000 most abundant clonotypes were examined with PCA combined with hierarchical clustering. Separately sequenced CD4+ and CD8+ repertoires were used to assign the CD4 or CD8 phenotype of responding clones. TCRdb reworked the public reads: Q25 trimming with fastp, MiXCR clone assembly, productive beta chains retained. Every entry covers one CDR3 protein and lists the most common genes and DNA from its rows. TCRdb assigned the V and J calls; the authors' analysis was not used. In all, the sample holds about 610,000 distinct CDR3 sequences, and 17% of those were seen once. The top ten clonotypes cover approximately 8.1% of the sample.

Ficoll-Paque density gradient centrifugation was used to isolate PBMCs. The chain uses TRBV29-1 and TRBJ2-1; a tentative D call is TRBD1 (5 bases match). This TCR was sampled from an adult woman who had mild COVID-19 (a few samples of this study predate the infection). The sample titles of this study are shuffled in the database, so cell type and time point are left out; the donor was told from shared clones. Sequencing input: PBMCs or a T cell subset sorted from them (not recorded which). For the CDR3, the sequence is CSVVGPDSAEQFF. The bases read TGCAGCGTTGTTGGGCCCGACAGCGCTGAGCAGTTCTTC.